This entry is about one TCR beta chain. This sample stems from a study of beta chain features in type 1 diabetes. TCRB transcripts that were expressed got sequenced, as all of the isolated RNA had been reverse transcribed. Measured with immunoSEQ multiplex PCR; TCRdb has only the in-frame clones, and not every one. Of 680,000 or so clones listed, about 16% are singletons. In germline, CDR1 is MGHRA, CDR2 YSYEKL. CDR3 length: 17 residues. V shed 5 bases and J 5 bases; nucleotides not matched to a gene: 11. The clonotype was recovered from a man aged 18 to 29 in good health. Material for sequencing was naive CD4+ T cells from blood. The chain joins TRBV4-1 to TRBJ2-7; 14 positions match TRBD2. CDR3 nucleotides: TGCGCCAGCAGCACTCCGGGACTAGCGGGGGCTAGCCACGAGCAGTACTTC. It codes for CASSTPGLAGASHEQYF.